Shown below are 6 T cell receptor beta chains from a single sample sequenced in a study of blood T cell repertoires in COVID-19. Produced via immunoSEQ multiplex PCR; TCRdb's table is partial and in-frame only. This sample has 350,000 or so clones, with about 87% found just once. The source material was peripheral blood. The source is a woman aged 30 to 39 with COVID-19, enrolled during active disease.

The chain couples TRBV28 to TRBJ1-5; D remains ambiguous. The CDR3 contains 12 residues. From germline, CDR1 is MDHEN and CDR2 SYDVKM. Deletions cut 8 bases from V and 7 bases from J, with 12 bases between. CDR3 loop: CASLAFPQPQHF. For the CDR3, the DNA is TGTGCCAGCCTAGCGTTCCCCCAGCCCCAGCATTTT.

The rearrangement uses TRBV27 and TRBJ2-1; D call uncertain. V was clipped by 2 bases and J by 2 bases, with 10 bases between them. CDR1 and CDR2 from the germline V gene are MNHEY and SMNVEV (reference sequence). There are 15 residues in the CDR3. The CDR3, as DNA: TGTGCCAGCAGTTTAAACGGGTTAGCCTACAATGAGCAGTTCTTC. This translates into CASSLNGLAYNEQFF.

This clone has a handful of counts. V gene TRBV28 combines with J gene TRBJ2-7; possibly TRBD2 for D (5 bases). The length of the CDR3 is 15 residues. Looked up from germline, CDR1 is MDHEN and CDR2 is SYDVKM. V was pared by 2 bases and J by 3 bases, with 14 bases between. The CDR3 region is CASSLAWQRSYEQYF. In nucleotides, the CDR3 is TGTGCCAGCAGTTTAGCGTGGCAGCGGAGCTACGAGCAGTACTTC.

The chain carries TRBV3-1 (or the pseudogene TRBV3-2) and TRBJ2-2; no clear D. The CDR3 is 12 residues long. The germline V and J ends were trimmed by 1 base and 5 bases, with 2 bases remaining between them. The V gene's germline CDR1 is LGHDT and CDR2 YNNKEL (reference sequence). CDR3 region: CASSQVTGELFF. The DNA of the CDR3 is TGTGCCAGCAGCCAAGTAACCGGGGAGCTGTTTTTT.

V gene TRBV11-2 combines with J gene TRBJ2-7, with 8 bases matching TRBD1. The germline gives CDR1 SGHAT, CDR2 FQNNGV. The length of the CDR3 is 15 residues. The junction had 14 bases not matched to a gene; V was cut back by 6 bases and J by 7 bases. Here the CDR3 DNA reads TGTGCCAGCAGTTACCCCGGGACAGGTCGGAGTGAGCAGTACTTC. It specifies CASSYPGTGRSEQYF.

The chain links TRBV6-2 or TRBV6-3 to TRBJ2-7; tentative D call: TRBD2 (5 bases). The V and J ends lost 5 bases and 7 bases respectively, with 12 bases between them. The germline gives CDR1 MNHEY, CDR2 SVGEGT. The CDR3 length is 12 residues. The CDR3, as DNA: TGTGCCAGCAGTCCGGGGTTTGGGGAGCAGTACTTC. Its translation: CASSPGFGEQYF.